This T cell receptor beta chain originates from a study of post-analysis software for immune sequencing data. Study observations and caveats: TRBV segments more frequent in patients than in controls numbered five and included TRBV5-6, TRBV5-1 and TRBV20-1.

With respect to this clonotype: Antigen: not known. A much larger clone differs from this one at a single base, so this may be a read error.

The CDR3 has 15 residues. Prepared libraries of TCR beta cDNA carried unique molecular identifiers. TCRdb processed the PCR reads anew with MiXCR; each CDR3 protein has one entry. The sample lists around 200,000 distinct CDR3 sequences; 25% to 30% were seen once. The chain recombines TRBV21-1 with TRBJ2-1; whether TRBD1, the table's D call, matches the DNA was not checked. TRBV21-1 is a pseudogene. Material for sequencing was blood. The TCR sequence derives from a girl younger than 18 with multiple sclerosis. The chain's CDR3 is CASSKVRDREETQFF. The CDR3 coding sequence is TGTGCCAGCAGCAAAGTACGCGACAGAGAAGAGACCCAGTTCTTC.